Reported below is one T cell receptor (beta chain). The antigen this receptor binds is unknown. The sample holds no much larger clone one base away, and base qualities are not on file. Library preparation was by the immunoSEQ multiplex PCR assay. For the multiplex PCR, a mixture combining 60 forward primers for TCR Vbeta segments and 13 reverse primers for TCR Jbeta segments was used. A multiplex PCR assay on genomic DNA amplified the CDR3 region of rearranged TCR beta genes. The Illumina HiSeq System was used to sequence the amplified TCR beta libraries as 87-base-pair reads. On the authors' methods: A later analysis counted tens of millions of unique TCR beta chains across the 600 to 850 repertoires, and roughly 9.9 million of these chains were shared by at least two donors. A nearest-neighbor algorithm error-corrected the raw reads and collapsed the reads into unique sequences, merging closely related sequences to remove PCR and sequencing errors. To assign V, D and J gene segments, CDR3 sequences were aligned to IMGT reference sequences. Each retained sequence needed at least a six-nucleotide match to both a V gene segment and a J gene segment. Rearrangements were called productive when the CDR3 lacked stop codons and stayed in frame with V and J; all others were non-productive. Following IMGT convention, CDR3 was defined as the stretch from the second conserved V-encoded cysteine to the conserved J-encoded phenylalanine. Sequences without an unambiguous match to a single V gene segment were excluded from the earlier analysis of about 630 of the donors. An earlier analysis of several hundred of the donors called V segments functional above 56.7% productive rearrangements and segregating when the between-donor standard deviation exceeded 5%. A statistical classification framework was built for diagnosing cytomegalovirus status from the catalog of TCR beta chain sequences. In a later analysis, TCR nucleotide sequences were compared against IMGT/GENE-DB human TR gene sequences so that V and J genes could be assigned. In a later analysis, CDR3 sequences and most-parsimonious VDJ recombination scenarios were assigned using the TCRdist pipeline. In a later analysis, each TCR beta chain was defined by its CDR3 amino acid sequence together with its V-gene family, and reads without a unique V-gene family were excluded. As a way to deal with suspected cross-contamination and a sequencing artifact, a later analysis dropped 450 to 600 nucleotide sequences that were highly shared and had low generation probability. In a later analysis, a clonal expansion index for each public chain was calculated from normalized within-repertoire ranks of inferred template counts. In a later analysis, generation probabilities were computed with a VDJ recombination model fitted to out-of-frame rearrangements, and the resulting probabilities were checked against IGoR. In a later analysis, hypergeometric tests were used to score TCR-TCR, TCR-HLA and TCR-CMV co-occurrence, with a repertoire-size bias correction applied to TCR pairs. To estimate false discovery rates, a later analysis permuted the HLA or CMV assignments 20 times. In a later analysis, co-occurring TCRs were grouped using DBSCAN, and TCRdist sequence similarity was added for clustering within HLA-allele-positive subsets. For co-occurrence clustering, repertoires with fewer than 30,000 or more than 120,000 public chains were excluded, along with 5 or 6 repertoires with anomalous nucleotide sharing. What TCRdb holds here is the immuneACCESS table cut down to in-frame rearrangements. Part of the clones is not present; checked against another copy, under half of the missing clones reflect an unresolved V gene, and the others are unexplained. V, J and clone size derive from that table, while D and trimming were established from the DNA sequence. Here the sample has around 110,000 clones; roughly 76% occur a single time. The leading ten clones occupy roughly 6.5% of the sample.

The data were taken from a study of cytomegalovirus exposure and HLA in healthy donors listed by TCRdb under 2017. For the wider study: An earlier analysis of roughly 500 of the donors reported approximately 300 Gb of sequence data and 120 million or so unique TCR beta sequences from roughly 200 million T cells. To study patterns of TCR occurrence, a later analysis re-analyzed previously published TCR beta repertoires from several hundred donors and added high-resolution HLA genotyping. Across 300 to 500 genotyped donors of the cohort, an average of about 240,000 unique TCR beta nucleotide sequences per donor were sequenced, and roughly 20% of those sequences were non-productive. A separate validation cohort of roughly 120 different subjects was used in addition to the roughly 700-subject first cohort. An early release covering roughly 580 HLA-typed donors comprised about 290 gigabases of sequencing data and around 80 million unique TCR sequences. The study used immunosequencing to profile the T cell repertoires of 666 subjects and linked those repertoires to cytomegalovirus serostatus. Alongside the repertoire data, information on donor age, sex, ethnicity and CMV serostatus was compiled. HLA typing covered class I and class II loci at four-digit resolution. To decide whether each TCR beta V gene segment behaved as functional or pseudogenic, an earlier analysis of fewer than 750 of the donors relied on high-throughput TCR beta sequencing. Genome-wide SNP genotypes for about three fifths of the roughly 700 donors were used in a later genetic analysis, which treated that subset as a discovery cohort. The study aimed to test whether cataloging public T cell receptors could reveal signatures of past pathogen exposure. The genetic ancestry cluster associated with self-reported Caucasian donors included over 65% of the roughly 360 genotyped donors. Typing coverage differed by locus: A, B, C, DRB1 and DQB1 were typed in roughly 629-630 donors, DQA1 in about 550, DPA1 in around 610, and DPB1 in approximately 450. Because of strong linkage in the cohort, roughly five DR-DQ haplotypes were treated as single units for association and clustering. Every discovery cohort repertoire had been produced on one sequencing platform. To predict cytomegalovirus infection status, the study combined high-throughput TCR immunosequencing, statistical association of individual TCRs with disease status, and machine learning. Rather than drawing on any new phenotypic data, the later analysis identified candidate immune exposures from TCR beta sequences and the way those sequences occurred across donors. What the work shows at the level of the full study, not this receptor alone: The study listed 164 TCR beta chains as associated with cytomegalovirus. In a later analysis, HLA-associated TCR beta chains were found to be more clonally expanded and to have lower generation probabilities than equally common non-associated chains. The authors suggested that the approach could potentially be extended to other disease states and immunological phenotypes. Some IMGT-functional V segments, including TRBV6-2 and TRBV6-3, could not be distinguished by the 87-base-pair reads and were therefore excluded. A later analysis reported that several top co-occurrence clusters appeared linked to parvovirus B19, influenza, CMV and Epstein-Barr virus. HLA typing was unavailable for some donors at each locus, so association tests used only the typed subset. The presence/absence analyses assumed that sequencing depth was roughly uniform across donors, and that assumption may not be true. When HLA alleles, especially DR and DQ, strongly co-occurred, TCR associations were difficult to assign to individual alleles. In a later analysis, TCR association rates were found to vary across HLA loci, with the most associated TCRs seen for DRB1 alleles and the fewest for HLA-C alleles. In vitro tests confirmed that a few of the cytomegalovirus-associated TCR beta chains recognize cytomegalovirus antigens. At a false discovery rate of 0.05, a later analysis linked 16,951 TCR beta sequences to specific HLA alleles. Most TCR sequences were observed very rarely across donors, whereas some public TCRs were present in many individuals. Because counts were too low, around 17 rarely observed V segments, including chromosome 9 orphons, were left out of the earlier analysis of roughly 600 of the donors. Compared with the approximately 670-donor mean, donors in an Asian-associated ancestry cluster had fewer N-insertions in productive TCRs, according to a later genetic analysis. In an earlier analysis of roughly 500 of the donors, most TCR beta V segments appeared in productive rearrangements about 87% or about 30% of the time, broadly matching IMGT annotations. The classifier was reported to diagnose cytomegalovirus status with high specificity and sensitivity in both the original and validation cohorts. A later genetic analysis associated a missense DCLRE1C variant with V-gene and J-gene trimming of TCR beta chains, and an independent cohort replicated the association. In this cohort, only TCR beta chains were sequenced, and detectable features were limited by the absence of alpha or paired-chain data. According to a later analysis, most CMV-associated TCR beta chains appeared to be HLA-restricted, and the HLA associations seemed to be driven largely by CMV exposure. A group of highly shared sequence variants was considered likely to be a technical artifact of the sequencing pipeline. A further reported finding was that TCR beta sequences accurately predicted the HLA-A and HLA-B alleles for most subjects in the first cohort. Linkage disequilibrium might explain the correlated functional status among segregating V segments, but an unknown experimental factor could not be ruled out. For the cohort, immune exposure information was limited to CMV serostatus.

V and J lose 0 bases and 1 base, and a span of 10 bases separates them. The germline V gene provides CDR1 SGHNT and CDR2 YENEEA. CDR3 length: 15 amino acids, cysteine to phenylalanine. Only the CDR3 DNA stays, 45 bases, in frame from base 1. The cohort was made up of approximately 670 healthy bone marrow donors. All cohort members were sampled while nominally healthy, although unrecorded immune exposures were likely present. The donor tested CMV seropositive and was one of the 289 seropositive cohort members. A peripheral blood sample was collected from each donor, and TCR beta sequencing was performed on peripheral blood mononuclear cells. The Qiagen DNeasy Blood Extraction Kit was used to extract genomic DNA from the blood cell samples.

The chain couples TRBV11-3 to TRBJ2-7; TRBD2 is a possible D gene, resting on 6 matching bases. This TCR was recovered from a woman in her fifties or sixties in good health and CMV-seropositive. The specimen was PBMCs. CDR3 region: CASSLEAGTSYEQYF. At the DNA level, the sequence is TGTGCCAGCAGCTTAGAGGCGGGGACTTCCTACGAGCAGTACTTC.